This paragraph reports one T cell receptor beta chain. Germline assignment: CDR1 MNHNS and CDR2 SASEGT. V lost 3 bases to trimming and J lost 9 bases; unmatched junction nucleotides: 6. This CDR3 is 15 amino acids long. The data derive from a study of blood T cell repertoires in COVID-19. This table comes from immunoSEQ multiplex PCR, and its TCRdb copy is limited to in-frame clones, with some not included. In the table there are some 64,000 clones, roughly 84% of which are singletons. The receptor comes from a woman older than 75 with active or convalescent COVID-19. Sequencing was done on a sample of peripheral blood. This sequence joins TRBV6-1 and TRBJ2-1, with 12 bases aligning to TRBD2. The CDR3 spells CASSDLAGGPGEQFF. CDR3 nucleotides: TGTGCCAGCAGTGACCTAGCGGGGGGGCCTGGTGAGCAGTTCTTC.